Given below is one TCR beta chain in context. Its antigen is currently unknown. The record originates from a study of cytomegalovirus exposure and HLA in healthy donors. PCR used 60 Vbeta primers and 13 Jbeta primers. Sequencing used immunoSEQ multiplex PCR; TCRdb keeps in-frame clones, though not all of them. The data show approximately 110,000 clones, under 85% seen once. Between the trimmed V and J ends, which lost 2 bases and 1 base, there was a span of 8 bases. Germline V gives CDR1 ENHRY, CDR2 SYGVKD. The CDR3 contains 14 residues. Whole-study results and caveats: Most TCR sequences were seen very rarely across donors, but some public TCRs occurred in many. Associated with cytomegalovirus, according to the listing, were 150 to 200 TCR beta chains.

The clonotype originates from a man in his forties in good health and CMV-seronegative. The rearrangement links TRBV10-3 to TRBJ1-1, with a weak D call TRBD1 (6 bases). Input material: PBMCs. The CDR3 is CAISETQGNTEAFF. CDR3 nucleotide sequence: TGTGCCATCAGTGAGACACAGGGGAACACTGAAGCTTTCTTT.